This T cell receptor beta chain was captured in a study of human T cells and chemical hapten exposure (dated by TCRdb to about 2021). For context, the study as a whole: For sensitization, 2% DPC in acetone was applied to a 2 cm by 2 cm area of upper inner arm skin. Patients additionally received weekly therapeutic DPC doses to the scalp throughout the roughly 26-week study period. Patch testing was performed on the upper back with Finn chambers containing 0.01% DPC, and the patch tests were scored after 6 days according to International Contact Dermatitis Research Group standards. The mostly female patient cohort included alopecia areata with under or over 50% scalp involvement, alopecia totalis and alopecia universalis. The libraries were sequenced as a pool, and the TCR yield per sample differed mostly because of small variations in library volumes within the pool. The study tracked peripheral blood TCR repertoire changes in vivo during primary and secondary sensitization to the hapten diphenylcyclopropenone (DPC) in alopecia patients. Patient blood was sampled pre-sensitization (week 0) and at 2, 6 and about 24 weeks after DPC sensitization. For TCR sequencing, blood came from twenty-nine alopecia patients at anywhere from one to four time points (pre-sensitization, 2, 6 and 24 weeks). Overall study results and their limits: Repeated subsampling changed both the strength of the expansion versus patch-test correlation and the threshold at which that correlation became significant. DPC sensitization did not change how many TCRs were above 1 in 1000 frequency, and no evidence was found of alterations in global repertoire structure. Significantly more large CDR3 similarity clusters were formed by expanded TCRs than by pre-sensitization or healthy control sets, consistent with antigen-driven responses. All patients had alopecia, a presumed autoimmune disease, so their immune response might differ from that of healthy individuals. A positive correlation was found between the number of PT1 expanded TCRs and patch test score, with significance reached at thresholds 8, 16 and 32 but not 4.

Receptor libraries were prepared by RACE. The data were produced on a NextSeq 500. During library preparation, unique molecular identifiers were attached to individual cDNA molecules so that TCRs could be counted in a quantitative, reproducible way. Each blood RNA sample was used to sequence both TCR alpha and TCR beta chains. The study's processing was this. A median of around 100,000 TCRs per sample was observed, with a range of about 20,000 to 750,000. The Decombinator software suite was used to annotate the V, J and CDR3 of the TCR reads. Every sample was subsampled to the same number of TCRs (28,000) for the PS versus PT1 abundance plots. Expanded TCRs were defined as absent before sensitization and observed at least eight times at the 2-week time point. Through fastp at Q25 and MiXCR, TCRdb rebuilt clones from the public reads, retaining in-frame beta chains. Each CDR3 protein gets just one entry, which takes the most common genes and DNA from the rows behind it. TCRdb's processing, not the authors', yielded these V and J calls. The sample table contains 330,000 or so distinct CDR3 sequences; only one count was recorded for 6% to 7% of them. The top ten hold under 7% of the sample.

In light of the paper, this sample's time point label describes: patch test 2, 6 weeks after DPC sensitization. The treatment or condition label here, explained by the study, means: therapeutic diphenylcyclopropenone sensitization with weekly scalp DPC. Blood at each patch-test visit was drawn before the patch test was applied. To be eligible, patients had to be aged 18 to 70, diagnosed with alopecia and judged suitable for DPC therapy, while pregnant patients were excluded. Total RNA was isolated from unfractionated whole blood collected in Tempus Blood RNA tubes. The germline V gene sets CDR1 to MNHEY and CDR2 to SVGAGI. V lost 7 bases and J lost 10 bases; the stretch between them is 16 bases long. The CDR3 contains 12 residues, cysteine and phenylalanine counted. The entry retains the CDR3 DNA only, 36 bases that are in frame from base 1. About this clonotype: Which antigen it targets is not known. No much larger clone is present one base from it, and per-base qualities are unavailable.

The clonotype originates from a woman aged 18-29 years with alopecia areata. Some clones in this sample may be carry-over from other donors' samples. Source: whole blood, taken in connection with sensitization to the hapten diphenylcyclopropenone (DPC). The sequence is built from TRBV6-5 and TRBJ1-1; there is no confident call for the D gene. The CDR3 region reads CASTDQLDGAFF. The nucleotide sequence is TGTGCCAGCACCGATCAACTCGACGGAGCTTTCTTT.